This entry lists 3 T cell receptor beta chains sequenced from one sample in a study of OX40 agonist ivuxolimab in advanced cancers. The protocol was immunoSEQ multiplex PCR, while the TCRdb copy is restricted to in-frame clones and leaves out a portion. The sample holds 80,000 or so clones, 80% to 95% seen once. Here the sequenced sample was CD4+ or CD8+ T cells sorted from blood, taken in a trial of the OX40 agonist ivuxolimab. The origin of the receptors is an adult with an advanced solid tumor such as melanoma, head and neck, liver or kidney cancer.

The gene calls are TRBV7-6 and TRBJ2-3, with D unresolved. Germline V CDR1 and CDR2: SGHVS, FNYEAQ. V was pared by 3 bases and J by 2 bases, with 9 bases between. The length of the CDR3 is 14 residues. CDR3 coding DNA: TGTGCCAGCAGCTTGTTAGGAGACACAGATACGCAGTATTTT. Protein: CASSLLGDTDTQYF.

The chain joins TRBV2 to TRBJ1-6; the match to TRBD1 covers 8 bases. Germline CDR1 reads SNHLY; CDR2 reads FYNNEI. Trimming at V came to 8 bases and at J to 7 bases, leaving 7 bases not matched to a gene. The length of the CDR3 is 14 residues. This chain's CDR3 is CASGGQAHNSPLHF. As DNA, the CDR3 is TGTGCCAGCGGGGGACAGGCGCACAATTCACCCCTCCACTTT. Drawing the rest from reference TRBV2 and TRBJ1-6, the complete variable domain is EPEVTQTPSHQVTQMGQEVILRCVPISNHLYFYWYRQILGQKVEFLVSFYNNEISEKSEIFDDQFSVERPDGSNFTLKIRSTKLEDSAMYFCASGGQAHNSPLHFGNGTRLTVT.

This chain joins TRBV11-2 and TRBJ1-1; D is possibly TRBD1 (6 bases). V lost 4 bases to trimming and J lost 2 bases, with 23 bases between them. The CDR3 runs 18 residues. Per the germline V gene, CDR1 is SGHAT and CDR2 is FQNNGV. The CDR3: CASSSTRGAGVPNTEAFF. For the CDR3, the DNA is TGTGCCAGCAGCTCAACCAGGGGCGCGGGTGTTCCTAACACTGAAGCTTTCTTT.